The clone carrying this TCR beta chain was observed a single time. Its specificity is unknown. The V segment lost 9 bases and the J segment 3 bases; nucleotides outside the gene matches: 8. Germline CDR1 reads LGHNT; CDR2 reads FRNRAP. The CDR3 extends over 14 amino acids. The data were produced by immunoSEQ multiplex PCR, yet TCRdb's version contains in-frame clones alone and is incomplete. Here the sample spans more than 150,000 clones, 94% being singletons. This sample is part of a study of T cell responses to AZD1222 COVID-19 vaccine. Findings and limits, study-wide: The number of AZD1222 recipients seropositive at baseline was only six.

The TCR comes from an adult who received the AZD1222 COVID-19 vaccine. The V call is TRBV12-5, the J call TRBJ2-3, with 8 positions matching TRBD2. This material consisted of peripheral blood, taken 28 days after the second AZD1222 dose. For the CDR3, the DNA is TGTGCTAGCGGCCCCCGGGGGGGGACAGATACGCAGTATTTT. It is translated as CASGPRGGTDTQYF. Together with reference TRBV12-5 and TRBJ2-3, the CDR3 gives the full variable domain: DARVTQTPRHKVTEMGQEVTMRCQPILGHNTVFWYRQTMMQGLELLAYFRNRAPLDDSGMPKDRFSAEMPDATLATLKIQPSEPRDSAVYFCASGPRGGTDTQYFGPGTRLTVL.